This T cell receptor beta chain stems from a study of molecular identifiers for immune sequencing clone quantification. Findings and limits, study-wide: Clones that had above 20 RNA copies took up over 99% of effector molecules but under 1% in naive cells.

TCRdb reprocessed the PCR reads with MiXCR, giving one entry per CDR3 protein. The table lists approximately 97,000 distinct CDR3 sequences, 20% to 30% of them singletons, with roughly 1% in the top ten. The CDR3 spans 13 residues. Trimming shortened V by 0 bases and J by 4 bases, and 10 bases separated the two germline ends. Per germline, CDR1 DFQATT and CDR2 SNEGSKA (reference sequence). This clonotype appeared many times. Its antigen remains unknown. The sample was naive CD8+ T cells from blood, with Jurkat cell RNA spiked in. Sample subset: FACS-sorted CD8+CD4-CCR7+CD45RA+ naive T cells. The TCR sequence derives from a human donor in good health. Some libraries in this study had Jurkat cell RNA spiked in. The rearrangement links TRBV20-1 to TRBJ2-7, with unresolved D. The CDR3, as DNA: TGCAGTGCTAGAGAGGGATTATATTACGAGCAGTACTTC. Protein sequence: CSAREGLYYEQYF.